This T cell receptor beta chain appears in the sequencing data of a study of patients and donors after allogeneic stem cell transplantation. TCRdb re-derived calls from the RT-PCR reads in MiXCR, one entry per CDR3 protein. The top ten clones hold roughly a quarter of a sample with roughly 9,400 distinct CDR3 sequences, around 5.9% of them seen once. At least ten counts were recorded for this clonotype. V lost 2 bases, J lost 4 bases, and 9 bases lay in between. The CDR3 has 14 amino acids. The chain recombines TRBV12-3 or TRBV12-4 with TRBJ2-1; TRBD2 is a possible D gene (6 bases). The clonotype was recovered from a human donor who was either an allogeneic HSCT recipient or a stem cell or donor lymphocyte infusion donor (not recorded which). It is not recorded whose cells these are; they may come from a transplant donor. Sample: blood, either unsorted or a sorted T cell fraction (not recorded which). The CDR3 DNA is TGTGCCAGCAGTTTATCCGGAGGGTACAATGAGCAGTTCTTC. Residues: CASSLSGGYNEQFF.